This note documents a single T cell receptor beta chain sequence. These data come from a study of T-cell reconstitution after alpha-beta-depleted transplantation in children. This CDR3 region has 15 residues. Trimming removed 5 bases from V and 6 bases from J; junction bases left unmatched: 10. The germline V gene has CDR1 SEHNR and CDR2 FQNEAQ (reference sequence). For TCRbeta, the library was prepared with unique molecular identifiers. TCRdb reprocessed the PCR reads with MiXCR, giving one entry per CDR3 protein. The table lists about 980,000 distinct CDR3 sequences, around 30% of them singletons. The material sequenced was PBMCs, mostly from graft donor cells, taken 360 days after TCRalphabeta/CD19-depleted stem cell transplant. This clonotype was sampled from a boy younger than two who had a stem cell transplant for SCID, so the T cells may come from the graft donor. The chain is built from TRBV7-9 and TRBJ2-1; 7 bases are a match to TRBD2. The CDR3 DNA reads TGTGCCAGCAGCAATAGCGGGCGAGCGATCAATGAGCAGTTCTTC. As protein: CASSNSGRAINEQFF.